These 21 T cell receptor beta chains were sequenced from one sample in a study of a mutant IDH1 vaccine in newly diagnosed glioma. Their antigens remain unidentified. The method was immunoSEQ multiplex PCR; TCRdb's version includes in-frame clones alone and lacks a portion of them. The sample records some 45,000 clones, approximately 80% being singletons. Specified time point: week 35, safety follow-up. Doses consisted of 300 ug of mutant IDH1 20-mer peptide each, paired with topical imiquimod. The input for sequencing was PBMCs, taken from a glioma patient whose treatment included an IDH1 peptide vaccine. The receptors stem from a woman in her forties or fifties with glioma.

The CDR3 coding sequence is TGCGCCAGCAGCCAGGACAGGGGGGTGAACACTGAAGCTTTCTTT. This translates into CASSQDRGVNTEAFF. The chain recombines TRBV4-3 with TRBJ1-1, with 10 bases lining up with TRBD1. Germline V gives CDR1 LGHNA, CDR2 YSLEER. This CDR3 is 15 amino acids long. V lost 3 bases and J lost 0; bases outside the gene matches: 1.

V usage is TRBV5-1 and J usage is TRBJ1-2, with TRBD1 as a possible D gene (5 bases). Germline lookup yields CDR1 SGHRS and CDR2 YFSETQ. V shed 0 bases and J shed 4 bases, with 13 bases lying between them. CDR3 length: 15 residues. CDR3 in amino acids: CASSLGIWDSYGYTF. CDR3 nucleotides: TGCGCCAGCAGCTTGGGCATCTGGGACTCCTATGGCTACACCTTC.

The chain combines TRBV2 with TRBJ1-4, with unresolved D. Germline CDR1 is SNHLY and CDR2 is FYNNEI. Trimming removed 3 bases at V and 8 bases at J, with 13 bases between. The CDR3 is 14 amino acids. The CDR3 coding sequence is TGTGCCAGCAGTGAGCCTTCGAGACGAGAAAAACTGTTTTTT. It yields the protein CASSEPSRREKLFF.

The chain has TRBV7-2 and TRBJ1-5; no definite D call. This CDR3 contains 15 residues. V lost 1 base to trimming and J lost 3 bases, with 10 bases between them. Germline CDR1 is SGHTA and CDR2 is FQGNSA. Here the CDR3 DNA reads TGTGCCAGCAGCTTAGTGGACGGATCCAATCAGCCCCAGCATTTT. Encoded protein: CASSLVDGSNQPQHF.

The J gene is TRBJ2-7, the V gene TRBV5-4; D not certain. V lost 2 bases, J lost 0 bases, and 12 bases lay in between. Germline lookup yields CDR1 SGHNT and CDR2 YYREEE (reference sequence). This CDR3 has 15 amino acids. The CDR3 sequence: CASSFRSRSSYEQYF. The CDR3 DNA sequence: TGTGCCAGCAGCTTTCGTTCTAGGAGCTCCTACGAGCAGTACTTC.

The chain joins TRBV29-1 to TRBJ2-7, with 7 bases that match TRBD1. Germline V gene sequence: CDR1 SQVTM, CDR2 ANQGSEA. This CDR3 contains 14 residues. The V gene end was trimmed by 3 bases and the J gene end by 3 bases; junction bases not matched to a gene: 8. CDR3 bases: TGCAGCGTTGAGGACACACGGGACAGCTACGAGCAGTACTTC. Its translation is CSVEDTRDSYEQYF.

The rearrangement joins TRBV6-6 to TRBJ1-5, with 7 bases matching TRBD1. The germline V gene encodes CDR1 MNHNY and CDR2 SVGAGI (reference sequence). V dropped 4 bases and J dropped 4; count of bases not matched to a gene: 10. The CDR3 is 16 residues long. CDR3 nucleotides: TGTGCCAGCAGTTCGGCCGACAGGGTAGGGAATCAGCCCCAGCATTTT. It encodes CASSSADRVGNQPQHF.

V is TRBV4-3 and J is TRBJ1-2; D is possibly TRBD1 (5 bases). CDR3 length: 13 amino acids. V gave up 0 bases and J gave up 7 bases, with 9 bases separating them. Germline V gives CDR1 LGHNA, CDR2 YSLEER. This chain's CDR3 is CASSQDEGTGYTF. CDR3 nucleotides: TGCGCCAGCAGCCAAGACGAAGGGACTGGCTACACCTTC.

The chain combines TRBV27 with TRBJ1-1; D is unclear. Germline lookup yields CDR1 MNHEY and CDR2 SMNVEV (reference sequence). V was cut by 5 bases and J by 6 bases, with 13 bases left in between. The CDR3 spans 13 residues. CDR3 sequence: CASSLRRLSEAFF. In DNA form, the CDR3 reads TGTGCCAGCAGTCTGAGACGCCTCTCTGAAGCTTTCTTT.

The chain carries TRBV6-1 and TRBJ2-7; no reliable D call. This CDR3 spans 14 amino acids. V was pared by 3 bases and J by 4 bases, with 13 bases between. The germline V gene has CDR1 MNHNS and CDR2 SASEGT. CDR3 amino acids: CASSDFPREYEQYF. The CDR3 nucleotides read TGTGCCAGCAGTGACTTCCCTAGGGAATACGAGCAGTACTTC.

V usage is TRBV7-8 and J usage is TRBJ1-1; D is ambiguous. The CDR3 is made up of 14 amino acids. In germline, CDR1 is SGHVS, CDR2 FQNEAQ. V lost 2 bases and J lost 6, with 13 bases in between. For the CDR3, the DNA is TGTGCCAGCAGCTTAATATCGGGAGAGGCTGAAGCTTTCTTT. Its protein is CASSLISGEAEAFF.

The chain employs TRBV7-8 and TRBJ1-4; tentatively, D is TRBD1 (5 bases). CDR1 SGHVS and CDR2 FQNEAQ come from the germline V gene. The CDR3 totals 16 residues. The ends were cut back, 4 bases at V and 8 bases at J, with 20 bases in the middle. The CDR3 sequence: CASSWRRDLQKEKLFF. The CDR3 nucleotides read TGTGCCAGCAGCTGGCGCCGGGACCTACAAAAAGAAAAACTGTTTTTT.

The DNA of the CDR3 is TGTGCCAGCAGCCAGGACCGGGGGCAGAGAAGGGCTTTCTTT. Translated: CASSQDRGQRRAFF. The V and J genes are TRBV4-2 and TRBJ1-1; D might be TRBD1 (6 bases). The CDR3 contains 14 residues. V was trimmed by 3 bases and J by 11 bases, leaving 19 bases between them. Germline V gene sequence: CDR1 LGHNA, CDR2 YNFKEQ.

This rearrangement joins TRBV10-3 to TRBJ2-7; 10 bases map to TRBD2. Germline trimming cut 9 bases from V and 7 bases from J; bases unmatched to any gene: 12. CDR1 is ENHRY and CDR2 is SYGVKD in the germline V gene. The CDR3 spans 14 residues. The CDR3 coding sequence is TGTGCCATGAGTCCAGCGGGGGGGCCCCGGGAGCAGTACTTC. Translating gives CAMSPAGGPREQYF.

This clone was counted a few times. The gene calls are TRBV7-9 and TRBJ2-5; 9 positions agree with TRBD1. The germline gives CDR1 SEHNR, CDR2 FQNEAQ (reference sequence). There are 17 residues in the CDR3. J lost 5 bases, V lost 4 bases, and 14 bases had no gene match. The CDR3, as DNA: TGTGCCAGCAGCTACCCCGCGGGACAGGGCGATTGGGAGACCCAGTACTTC. Residues: CASSYPAGQGDWETQYF.

The chain has TRBV7-2 and TRBJ1-5; D is perhaps TRBD1 (5 bases). V shed 5 bases and J shed 4 bases, with 9 bases lying between them. Germline V lookup: CDR1 SGHTA, CDR2 FQGNSA. The CDR3 contains 13 residues. Here the CDR3 DNA reads TGTGCCAGCAGCGCAGGGTTTAATCAGCCCCAGCATTTT. Its translation: CASSAGFNQPQHF.

The chain recombines TRBV10-3 with TRBJ1-2; no clear D. V lost 5 bases and J 6 bases, leaving 13 bases between the germline ends. Germline V lookup: CDR1 ENHRY, CDR2 SYGVKD. This CDR3 contains 13 residues. The CDR3 DNA reads as TGTGCCATCAGTCCGGGCAGAGAGGATGGCTACACCTTC. This gives the protein CAISPGREDGYTF.

The rearrangement links TRBV27 to TRBJ2-1; tentative D call: TRBD1 (6 bases). The length of the CDR3 is 15 residues. V was shortened by 6 bases and J by 4 bases, with 16 bases between the two germline ends. In germline, CDR1 is MNHEY, CDR2 SMNVEV (reference sequence). The CDR3 sequence is CASSLRQGPYNEQFF. As DNA, the CDR3 is TGTGCCAGCAGCTTGAGGCAGGGGCCTTACAATGAGCAGTTCTTC.

The chain combines TRBV15 with TRBJ1-5; 9 bases map to TRBD1. Germline CDR1 is LNHNV and CDR2 is YYDKDF (reference sequence). The CDR3 covers 18 residues. Trimming took 5 bases from V and 1 from J; bases not matched to a gene: 12. The CDR3 DNA reads as TGTGCCACCAGCCCCCGGACAGGGGAGATAGGAAGCAATCAGCCCCAGCATTTT. Protein sequence: CATSPRTGEIGSNQPQHF.

This chain connects TRBV5-6 to TRBJ1-5; possible D gene TRBD1, 5 bases. Germline CDR1 reads SGHDT; CDR2 reads YYEEEE. The CDR3 runs to 14 residues. The germline V and J ends were trimmed by 6 bases and 2 bases, with 12 bases remaining between them. The CDR3 nucleotides read TGTGCCAGCACCTCGTGGGGGGGCAATCAGCCCCAGCATTTT. This translates into CASTSWGGNQPQHF.

Here the CDR3 DNA reads TGTGCCAGCAGTGAAGGGGCAGTGGAAAAACTGTTTTTT. Translated: CASSEGAVEKLFF. This rearrangement joins TRBV25-1 to TRBJ1-4; D may be TRBD1 (5 bases). The CDR3 runs to 13 residues. V lost 2 bases and J lost 8, with 9 bases in between. Germline values: CDR1 MGHDK, CDR2 SYGVNS.